The count of the clone carrying this T cell receptor (beta chain) is one. The record originates from a study of blood T cell repertoires in COVID-19. Whole-study context: From T cells, B-cell-depleted T cells, or PBMCs came the material, which was cDNA or gDNA.

CDR3 length equals 15 residues. With V trimmed by 5 bases and J by 9 bases, 9 bases remained unmatched. The V gene's germline CDR1 is LNHDA and CDR2 SQIVND (reference sequence). Libraries were prepared by immunoSEQ multiplex PCR; TCRdb keeps only in-frame clonotypes and omits some of them. The sample has around 61,000 clones; about 81% are singletons. V and J are TRBV19 and TRBJ2-7; 14 bases are shared with TRBD2. The TCR sequence derives from a man older than 75 with acute or convalescent COVID-19. Sequenced material: peripheral blood. For the CDR3, the DNA is TGTGCCAGTAGTCCAGGGACTAGCGGGAGTGTAAGGCAGTACTTC. Amino acid sequence: CASSPGTSGSVRQYF.